This TCR beta chain was captured by sequencing in a study of cytomegalovirus exposure and HLA in healthy donors. Study conclusions and caveats: In a later analysis, several top co-occurrence clusters appeared linked to parvovirus B19, influenza, CMV and Epstein-Barr virus. In a later analysis, DRB1 alleles had the most associated TCRs; HLA-C alleles the fewest. Rarity held for most TCR sequences, but there were some public TCRs that occurred in many donors. TCR beta V- and J-gene trimming, according to a later analysis, was linked to a missense DCLRE1C variant.

The PCR made use of 60 Vbeta and 13 Jbeta primers. Using immunoSEQ multiplex PCR, the repertoire was profiled, and TCRdb retains in-frame clones only, with some absent. The sample includes 150,000 or so clones, approximately 82% seen only once; the top ten take 2.5% to 4%. The germline V gene has CDR1 SGHDT and CDR2 YYEEEE. V was pared by 4 bases and J by 0 bases, with 11 bases of the junction left unmatched. This CDR3 region has 17 residues. This clone was seen a few times. Its antigen is as yet unknown. The receptor was isolated from a man between 40 and 49 years old in good health and CMV-seronegative. The sample was PBMCs. This rearrangement joins TRBV5-6 to TRBJ2-7; 9 bases align to TRBD2. Here the CDR3 reads CASSRPGTAGGSYEQYF. The CDR3 DNA follows: TGTGCCAGCAGCCGGCCGGGAACAGCGGGGGGCTCCTACGAGCAGTACTTC.